This T cell receptor beta chain was identified during a study of blood T cell repertoires in COVID-19. The overall study: PBMCs, B-cell-depleted T cells, or T cells were the source of the cDNA or gDNA that made up the material.

Individuals aged roughly 18 to 100 years were recruited from some 26 US areas. Participant reports of clinical history set cohort assignment. The CDR3 contains 15 residues. CDR1 and CDR2 (germline): MDHEN, SYDVKM. Germline trimming cut 3 bases from V and 4 bases from J; bases unmatched to any gene: 6. Per the study methods: By means of reference gene primer amplification, nucleated cell counts were estimated. TCRdb keeps only in-frame clones here, not all; method: immunoSEQ multiplex PCR. V and J calls and clone size are copied from that table; D and trimming were computed from the DNA. The sample holds 150,000 to 200,000 clones, about 86% seen once.

The TCR was taken from a woman in her 50s in a cohort exposed to, infected with or recovered from COVID-19 (not recorded which). The chain employs TRBV28 and TRBJ1-3; 7 positions match TRBD1. Sequencing was carried out using PBMCs or T cells enriched from blood (not recorded which). CDR3 protein: CASSFRGRLGNTIYF. CDR3 bases: TGTGCCAGCAGTTTTAGGGGGCGCCTAGGAAACACCATATATTTT.